The 13 T cell receptor beta chains in this list originate from one sample, sequenced in a study of PD-1 blockade in classical Hodgkin lymphoma (dated by TCRdb to the early 2020s). Library generation was performed with the immunoSEQ multiplex PCR assay. This immuneACCESS table, as held by TCRdb, lists in-frame sequences with V and J called but not all clones. Of the missing ones, under half trace to an unresolved V gene in checked studies; the others have no known cause. Recorded for this sample are tens of thousands of clones; more than 70% of them occurred a single time. Under 25% of the sample lies in the top ten. The intended sense of this specimen's time point label: cycle 1 day 1 (C1D1), immediately before nivolumab initiation. Every trial patient had relapsed following autologous stem cell transplantation, and prior brentuximab vedotin exposure was what differed among cohorts A, B and C. Sequences were derived from peripheral blood mononuclear cells (PBMCs), sampled at baseline. These receptors came from a human donor with classical Hodgkin lymphoma.

Here the CDR3 reads CASSLVPAPNSPLHF. As DNA, the CDR3 is TGTGCCAGCAGCTTAGTTCCGGCTCCTAATTCACCCCTCCACTTT. V and J are TRBV7-9 and TRBJ1-6; D unresolved. V shed 1 base and J shed 6 bases, with 10 bases lying between them. Per the germline V gene, CDR1 is SEHNR and CDR2 is FQNEAQ (reference sequence). CDR3 length equals 15 residues. Drawing the rest from reference TRBV7-9 and TRBJ1-6, the complete variable domain is DTGVSQNPRHKITKRGQNVTFRCDPISEHNRLYWYRQTLGQGPEFLTYFQNEAQLEKSRLLSDRFSAERPKGSFSTLEIQRTEQGDSAMYLCASSLVPAPNSPLHFGNGTRLTVT.

The chain is built from TRBV6-1 and TRBJ1-1; 8 nucleotides align to TRBD1. CDR1 and CDR2 from the germline V gene are MNHNS and SASEGT. V trimming: 6 bases; J trimming: 4 bases; junction bases outside the gene matches: 10. This CDR3 is built from 15 residues. In DNA form, the CDR3 reads TGTGCCAGCAGAGACTACGGACAGGGTGGCACTGAAGCTTTCTTT. Encoded protein: CASRDYGQGGTEAFF.

The V and J genes are TRBV7-2 and TRBJ2-7; tentative D call: TRBD1 (6 bases). Germline CDR1 is SGHTA and CDR2 is FQGNSA. The CDR3 has 16 residues. Trimming left V 2 bases short and J 0 bases short, with 14 bases between. The CDR3 loop is CASSLLGGGSSYEQYF. CDR3 nucleotides: TGTGCCAGCAGCTTATTGGGTGGGGGCAGCTCCTACGAGCAGTACTTC.

V gene TRBV2 combines with J gene TRBJ2-5; TRBD2 aligns across 8 bases. V trimming: 5 bases; J trimming: 3 bases; junction bases outside the gene matches: 5. CDR1 is SNHLY and CDR2 is FYNNEI in the germline V gene. The CDR3 extends over 14 amino acids. CDR3 loop: CASSPGGEKETQYF. As DNA, the CDR3 is TGTGCCAGCAGTCCGGGGGGGGAAAAAGAGACCCAGTACTTC.

The chain is built from TRBV7-9 and TRBJ1-2; D unresolved. This CDR3 region has 15 residues. Germline V lookup: CDR1 SEHNR, CDR2 FQNEAQ (reference sequence). The germline V and J ends were trimmed by 1 base and 0 bases, with 9 bases remaining between them. The CDR3 bases are TGTGCCAGCAGCTTAGTGACCGACTCTAACTATGGCTACACCTTC. Translation gives CASSLVTDSNYGYTF.

This chain joins TRBV2 and TRBJ2-5; TRBD2 matches at 9 bases. The J call may be wrong; the DNA end is better matched by TRBJ2-7. CDR1 SNHLY and CDR2 FYNNEI come from the germline V gene. The CDR3 is 15 amino acids. In nucleotides, the CDR3 is TGTGCCACCAAACTCCGACTAGCGGTATCCTACGAGCAGTACTTC. Translated: CATKLRLAVSYEQYF.

The sample holds one count of this clone. The V and J genes are TRBV9 and TRBJ2-7, with TRBD1 identical over 8 bases. The CDR3 is 14 amino acids. Per germline, CDR1 SGDLS and CDR2 YYNGEE. With 2 bases clipped from V and 6 bases from J, the junction kept 7 bases outside the gene matches. CDR3 DNA sequence: TGTGCCAGCAGCGTTGGCCCAGGGGGCCGCGAGCAGTACTTC. Translation gives CASSVGPGGREQYF.

The rearrangement joins TRBV7-6 to TRBJ2-3; 12 nucleotides match TRBD1. The CDR3 runs to 15 residues. CDR1 SGHVS and CDR2 FNYEAQ come from the germline V gene. The ends lost 6 bases at V and 7 bases at J; junction bases unmatched: 8. The CDR3 nucleotides read TGTGCCAGCAGTCCGGGACAGGGGGCAACCTATACGCAGTATTTT. It translates to CASSPGQGATYTQYF.

The J gene is TRBJ1-1, the V gene TRBV6-1; D might be TRBD1 (5 bases). Germline V gives CDR1 MNHNS, CDR2 SASEGT. This CDR3 spans 13 amino acids. The V and J ends lost 7 bases and 4 bases respectively, with 13 bases between them. The CDR3 region has the DNA TGTGCCAGCACCGGGGACTGGGGCACTGAAGCTTTCTTT. Protein sequence: CASTGDWGTEAFF.

On this clone itself: One end of the junction fails to match germline, which may point to a read error. The chain couples TRBV10-3 to TRBJ1-4; D is perhaps TRBD1 (5 bases). The CDR3 sequence is 13 residues long. CDR1 and CDR2 (germline): ENHRY, SYGVKD. CDR3 sequence (DNA): TGTGCCATCGCCAACGGGGCGGGGTCTTTCCAAACTTTT. Translated, it gives CAIANGAGSFQTF.

The V call is TRBV5-4, the J call TRBJ2-4; D remains ambiguous. This CDR3 is 16 amino acids long. Germline-derived CDR1 and CDR2 are SGHNT and YYREEE (reference sequence). The V end was cut by 0 bases, the J end by 0 bases, with 10 bases between. The CDR3, as DNA: TGTGCCAGCAGCTTGGAACAGAGCCTAGCCAAAAACATTCAGTACTTC. Translation gives CASSLEQSLAKNIQYF.

V usage is TRBV28 and J usage is TRBJ2-2, with a possible D match to TRBD1 (6 bases). Germline CDR1 MDHEN, CDR2 SYDVKM. The germline V and J ends were trimmed by 7 bases and 3 bases, with 12 bases remaining between them. The CDR3 has 14 residues. The CDR3 spells CASNPRGYTGELFF. The CDR3 region has the DNA TGTGCCAGCAATCCCAGGGGATACACCGGGGAGCTGTTTTTT. The whole variable domain, filled in from reference TRBV28 and TRBJ2-2, reads DVKVTQSSRYLVKRTGEKVFLECVQDMDHENMFWYRQDPGLGLRLIYFSYDVKMKEKGDIPEGYSVSREKKERFSLILESASTNQTSMYLCASNPRGYTGELFFGEGSRLTVL.

This chain uses TRBV11-2 with TRBJ1-2, with a weak D call TRBD1 (5 bases). The CDR3 covers 13 residues. Germline lookup yields CDR1 SGHAT and CDR2 FQNNGV. Between the trimmed V and J ends, which lost 0 bases and 7 bases, there was a span of 9 bases. CDR3 bases: TGTGCCAGCAGCTTAGACAGGGATGCTGGCTACACCTTC. Translating gives CASSLDRDAGYTF.